The clone carrying this TCR beta chain was recorded only once. The CDR3 extends over 14 amino acids. CDR1 and CDR2 from the germline V gene are SGHDN and FVKESK. With 5 bases removed from V and 0 bases from J, the gap between germline ends came to 11 bases. Clones were read by immunoSEQ multiplex PCR, and TCRdb kept only the in-frame ones, dropping some. The table records about 16,000 clones, around 96% of them present only once. These data originate in a study of monozygotic twins with cystic fibrosis. The sample comprised blood. This chain uses TRBV14 with TRBJ2-7; D call uncertain. The receptor was derived from a girl aged 2 to 9 with cystic fibrosis. CDR3 amino acids: CASSTNVGSYEQYF. Here the CDR3 DNA reads TGTGCCAGCAGCACGAACGTCGGCTCCTACGAGCAGTACTTC.